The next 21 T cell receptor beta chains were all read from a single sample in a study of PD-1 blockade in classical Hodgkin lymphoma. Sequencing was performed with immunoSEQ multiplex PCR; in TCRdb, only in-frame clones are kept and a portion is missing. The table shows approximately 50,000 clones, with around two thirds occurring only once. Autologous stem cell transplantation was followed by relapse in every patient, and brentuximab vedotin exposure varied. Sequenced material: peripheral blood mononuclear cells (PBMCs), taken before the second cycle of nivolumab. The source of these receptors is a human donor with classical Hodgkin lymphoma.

The CDR3 loop reads CAISESNQLVSGNTIYF. CDR3 in DNA: TGTGCCATCAGTGAGTCTAACCAGCTTGTATCTGGAAACACCATATATTTT. This chain joins TRBV10-3 and TRBJ1-3; D is undetermined. V lost 0 bases and J 1 base, leaving 13 bases between the germline ends. Germline values: CDR1 ENHRY, CDR2 SYGVKD. This CDR3 is built from 17 residues.

In DNA form, the CDR3 reads TGTGCCAGCTCAGAACAGGGTAGTAGTTCAAATGAGCAGTTCTTC. Protein sequence: CASSEQGSSSNEQFF. V is TRBV18 and J is TRBJ2-1; possibly TRBD1 for D (6 bases). With 5 bases removed from V and 7 bases from J, the gap between germline ends came to 18 bases. CDR1 and CDR2 from the germline V gene are KGHSH and LQKENI. CDR3 length: 15 residues.

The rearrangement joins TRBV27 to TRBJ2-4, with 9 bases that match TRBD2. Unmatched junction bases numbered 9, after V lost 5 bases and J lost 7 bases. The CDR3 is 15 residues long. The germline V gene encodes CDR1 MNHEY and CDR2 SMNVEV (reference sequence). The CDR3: CASSPRSGRDNIQYF. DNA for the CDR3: TGTGCCAGCAGTCCTCGTAGCGGGAGAGACAACATTCAGTACTTC.

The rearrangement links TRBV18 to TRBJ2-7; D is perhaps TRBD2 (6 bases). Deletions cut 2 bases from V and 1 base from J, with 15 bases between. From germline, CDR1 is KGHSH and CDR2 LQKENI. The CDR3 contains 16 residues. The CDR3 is CASSPGLAVGSYEQYF. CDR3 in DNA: TGTGCCAGCTCACCAGGGTTAGCGGTGGGATCCTACGAGCAGTACTTC.

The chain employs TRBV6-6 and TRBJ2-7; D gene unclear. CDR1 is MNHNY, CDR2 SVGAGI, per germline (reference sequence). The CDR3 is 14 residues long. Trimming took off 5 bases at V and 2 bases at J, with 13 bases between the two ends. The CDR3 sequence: CASSKRTGAYEQYF. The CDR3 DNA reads TGTGCCAGCAGTAAAAGGACGGGTGCCTACGAGCAGTACTTC.

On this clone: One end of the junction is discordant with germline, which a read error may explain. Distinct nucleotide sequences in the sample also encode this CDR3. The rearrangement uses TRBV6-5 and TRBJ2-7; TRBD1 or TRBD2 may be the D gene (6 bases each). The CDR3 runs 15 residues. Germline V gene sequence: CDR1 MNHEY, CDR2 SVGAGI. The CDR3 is CASLSTGGPSYEQYF. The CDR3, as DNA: TGCGCCAGCCTTTCCACCGGGGGCCCTTCCTACGAGCAGTACTTC.

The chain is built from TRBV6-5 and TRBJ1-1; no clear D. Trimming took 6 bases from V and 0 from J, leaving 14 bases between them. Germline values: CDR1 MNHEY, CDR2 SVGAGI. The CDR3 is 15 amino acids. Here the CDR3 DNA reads TGTGCCAGCAGCACCCGACCGCCGATGAACACTGAAGCTTTCTTT. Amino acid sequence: CASSTRPPMNTEAFF.

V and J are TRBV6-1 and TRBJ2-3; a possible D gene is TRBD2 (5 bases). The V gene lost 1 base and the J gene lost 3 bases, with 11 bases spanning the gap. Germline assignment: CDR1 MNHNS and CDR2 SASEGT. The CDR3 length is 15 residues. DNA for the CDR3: TGTGCCAGCAGTGAAGGGACGTCGGGGACAGATACGCAGTATTTT. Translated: CASSEGTSGTDTQYF.

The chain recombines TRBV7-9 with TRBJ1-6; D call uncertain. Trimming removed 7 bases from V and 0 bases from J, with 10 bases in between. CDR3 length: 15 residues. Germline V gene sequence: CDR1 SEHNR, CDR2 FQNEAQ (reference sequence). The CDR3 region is CASISEGSYNSPLHF. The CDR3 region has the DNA TGTGCCAGCATCTCGGAGGGCTCCTATAATTCACCCCTCCACTTT. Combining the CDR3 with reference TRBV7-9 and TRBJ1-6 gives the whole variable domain DTGVSQNPRHKITKRGQNVTFRCDPISEHNRLYWYRQTLGQGPEFLTYFQNEAQLEKSRLLSDRFSAERPKGSFSTLEIQRTEQGDSAMYLCASISEGSYNSPLHFGNGTRLTVT.

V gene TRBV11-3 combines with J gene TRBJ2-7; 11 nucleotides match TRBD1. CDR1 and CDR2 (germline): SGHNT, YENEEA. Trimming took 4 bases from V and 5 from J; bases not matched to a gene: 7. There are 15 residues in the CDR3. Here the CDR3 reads CASSSEGQGANEQYF. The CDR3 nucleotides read TGTGCCAGCAGCTCTGAAGGACAGGGGGCTAACGAGCAGTACTTC. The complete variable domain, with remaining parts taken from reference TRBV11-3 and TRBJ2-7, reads EAGVVQSPRYKIIEKKQPVAFWCNPISGHNTLYWYLQNLGQGPELLIRYENEEAVDDSQLPKDRFSAERLKGVDSTLKIQPAELGDSAVYLCASSSEGQGANEQYFGPGTRLTVT.

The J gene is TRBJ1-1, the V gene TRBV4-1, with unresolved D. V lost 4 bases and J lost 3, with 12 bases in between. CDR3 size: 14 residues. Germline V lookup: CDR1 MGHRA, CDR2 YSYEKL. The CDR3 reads CASSRLTPDTEAFF. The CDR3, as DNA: TGCGCCAGCAGCCGCCTAACACCAGACACTGAAGCTTTCTTT.

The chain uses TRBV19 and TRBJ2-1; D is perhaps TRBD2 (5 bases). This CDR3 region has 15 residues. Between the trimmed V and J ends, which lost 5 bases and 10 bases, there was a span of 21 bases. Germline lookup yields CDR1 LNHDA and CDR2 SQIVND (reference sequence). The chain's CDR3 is CASSRTSGISNEQFF. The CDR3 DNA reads TGTGCCAGTAGTCGCACCTCGGGGATCTCGAACGAGCAGTTCTTC. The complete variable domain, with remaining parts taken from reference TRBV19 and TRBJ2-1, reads DGGITQSPKYLFRKEGQNVTLSCEQNLNHDAMYWYRQDPGQGLRLIYYSQIVNDFQKGDIAEGYSVSREKKESFPLTVTSAQKNPTAFYLCASSRTSGISNEQFFGPGTRLTVL.

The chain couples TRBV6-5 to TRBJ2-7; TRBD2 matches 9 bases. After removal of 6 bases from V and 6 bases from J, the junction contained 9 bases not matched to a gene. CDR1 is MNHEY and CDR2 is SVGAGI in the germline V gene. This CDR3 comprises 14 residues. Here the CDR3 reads CASRIIAGDPEQYF. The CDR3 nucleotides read TGTGCCAGCAGAATAATAGCGGGAGACCCCGAGCAGTACTTC.

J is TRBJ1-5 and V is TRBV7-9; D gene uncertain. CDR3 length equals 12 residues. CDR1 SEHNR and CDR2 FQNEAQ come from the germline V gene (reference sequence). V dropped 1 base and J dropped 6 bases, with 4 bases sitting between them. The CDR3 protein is CASSLGAQPQHF. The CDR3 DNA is TGTGCCAGCAGCTTAGGGGCTCAGCCCCAGCATTTT.

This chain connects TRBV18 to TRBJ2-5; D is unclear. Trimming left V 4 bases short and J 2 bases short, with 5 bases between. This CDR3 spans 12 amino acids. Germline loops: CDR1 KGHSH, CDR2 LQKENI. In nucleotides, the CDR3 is TGTGCCAGCTCACAACTGCAAGAGACCCAGTACTTC. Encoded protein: CASSQLQETQYF.

CDR3 region: CAWRAGSYTQYF. For the CDR3, the DNA is TGTGCCTGGAGGGCGGGGTCCTATACGCAGTATTTT. The chain is built from TRBV30 and TRBJ2-3, with D tentatively TRBD2 (6 bases). CDR3 length: 12 residues. V was clipped by 3 bases and J by 7 bases, with 11 bases between them. Looked up from germline, CDR1 is GTSNPN and CDR2 is SVGIG (reference sequence).

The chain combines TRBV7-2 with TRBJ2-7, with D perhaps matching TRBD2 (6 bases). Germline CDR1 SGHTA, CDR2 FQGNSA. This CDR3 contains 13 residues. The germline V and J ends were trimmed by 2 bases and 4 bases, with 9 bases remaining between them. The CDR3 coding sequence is TGTGCCAGCAGCTTATCCCGGGGGTACGAGCAGTACTTC. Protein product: CASSLSRGYEQYF.

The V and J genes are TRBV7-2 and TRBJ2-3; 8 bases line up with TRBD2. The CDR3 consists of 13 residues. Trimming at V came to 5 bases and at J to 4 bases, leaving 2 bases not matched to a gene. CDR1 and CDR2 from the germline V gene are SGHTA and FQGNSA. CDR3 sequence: CASSPGGADTQYF. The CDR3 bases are TGTGCCAGCAGCCCCGGGGGGGCAGATACGCAGTATTTT.

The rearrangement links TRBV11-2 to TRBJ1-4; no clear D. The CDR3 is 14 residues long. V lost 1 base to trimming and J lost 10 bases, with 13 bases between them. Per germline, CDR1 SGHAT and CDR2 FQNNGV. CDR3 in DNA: TGTGCCAGCAGCTTAGGAGCTTCGGGTGTAAAACTGTTTTTT. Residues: CASSLGASGVKLFF.

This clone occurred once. In DNA, the CDR3 is TGTGCCAGTAAGGGCGCGGGGTGGAGCAATCAGCCCCAGCATTTT. The encoded protein is CASKGAGWSNQPQHF. The chain combines TRBV19 with TRBJ1-5; D gene unclear. Germline V CDR1 and CDR2: LNHDA, SQIVND (reference sequence). V lost 7 bases and J 1 base, leaving 14 bases between the germline ends. This CDR3 region has 15 residues.

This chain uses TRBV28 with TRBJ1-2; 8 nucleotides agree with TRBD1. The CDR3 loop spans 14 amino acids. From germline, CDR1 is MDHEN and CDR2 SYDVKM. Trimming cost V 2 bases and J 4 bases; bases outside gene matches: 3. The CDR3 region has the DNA TGTGCCAGCAGTTTACAGGGGGCCGTCTATGGCTACACCTTC. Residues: CASSLQGAVYGYTF.